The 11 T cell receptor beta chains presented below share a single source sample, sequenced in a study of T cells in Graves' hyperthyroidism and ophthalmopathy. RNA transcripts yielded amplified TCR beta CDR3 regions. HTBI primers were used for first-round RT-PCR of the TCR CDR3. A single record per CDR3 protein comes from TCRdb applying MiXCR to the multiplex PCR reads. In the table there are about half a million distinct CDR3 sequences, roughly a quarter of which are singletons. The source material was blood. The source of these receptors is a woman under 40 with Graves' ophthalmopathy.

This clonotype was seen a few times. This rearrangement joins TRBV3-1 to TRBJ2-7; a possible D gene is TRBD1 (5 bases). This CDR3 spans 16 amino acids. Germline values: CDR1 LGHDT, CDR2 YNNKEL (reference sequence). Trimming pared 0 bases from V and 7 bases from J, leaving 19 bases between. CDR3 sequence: CASSQDLGVTRLEQYF. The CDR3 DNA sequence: TGTGCCAGCAGCCAAGATTTAGGGGTTACCCGGTTGGAGCAGTACTTC.

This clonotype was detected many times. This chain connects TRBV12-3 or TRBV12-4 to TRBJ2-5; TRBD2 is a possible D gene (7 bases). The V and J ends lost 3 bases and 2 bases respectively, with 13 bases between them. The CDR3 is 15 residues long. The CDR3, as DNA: TGTGCCAGCAGTTTCGGCAGGGGAGGGCAAGAGACCCAGTACTTC. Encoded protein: CASSFGRGGQETQYF.

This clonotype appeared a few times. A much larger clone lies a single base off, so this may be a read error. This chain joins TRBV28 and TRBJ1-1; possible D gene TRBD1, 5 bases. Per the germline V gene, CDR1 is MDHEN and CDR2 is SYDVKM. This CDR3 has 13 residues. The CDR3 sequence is CASSSTGLAEACF. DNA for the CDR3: TGTGCCAGCAGTTCCACAGGTTTGGCTGAAGCTTGCTTT.

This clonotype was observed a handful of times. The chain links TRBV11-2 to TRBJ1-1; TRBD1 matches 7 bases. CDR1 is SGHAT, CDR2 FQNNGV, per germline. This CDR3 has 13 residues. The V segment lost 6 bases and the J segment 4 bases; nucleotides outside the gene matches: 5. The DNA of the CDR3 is TGTGCCAGCAGTTATGACAGGGCCACTGAAGCTTTCTTT. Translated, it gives CASSYDRATEAFF.

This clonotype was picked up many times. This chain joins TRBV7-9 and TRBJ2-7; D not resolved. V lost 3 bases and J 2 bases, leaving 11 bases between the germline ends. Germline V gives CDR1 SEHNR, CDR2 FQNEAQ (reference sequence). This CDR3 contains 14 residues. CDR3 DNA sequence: TGTGCCAGCAGCTTTATGACGGAGCCCTACGAGCAGTACTTC. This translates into CASSFMTEPYEQYF.

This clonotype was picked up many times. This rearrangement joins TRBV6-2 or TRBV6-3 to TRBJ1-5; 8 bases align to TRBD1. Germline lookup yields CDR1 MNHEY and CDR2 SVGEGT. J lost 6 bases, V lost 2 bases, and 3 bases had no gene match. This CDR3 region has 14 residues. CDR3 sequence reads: CASSYPGGGQPQHF. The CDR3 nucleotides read TGTGCCAGCAGTTACCCAGGGGGCGGTCAGCCCCAGCATTTT.

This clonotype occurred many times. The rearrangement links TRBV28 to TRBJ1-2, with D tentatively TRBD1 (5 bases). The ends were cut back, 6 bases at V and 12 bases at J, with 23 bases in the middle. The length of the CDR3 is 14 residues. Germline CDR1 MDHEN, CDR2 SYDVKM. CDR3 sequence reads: CASSYPTTGNRHTF. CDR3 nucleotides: TGTGCCAGCAGCTACCCAACTACAGGAAATCGGCACACCTTC.

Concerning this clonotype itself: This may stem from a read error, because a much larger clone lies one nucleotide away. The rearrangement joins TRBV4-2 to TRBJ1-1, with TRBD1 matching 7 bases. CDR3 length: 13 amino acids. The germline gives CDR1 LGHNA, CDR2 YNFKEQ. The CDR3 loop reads CASSETGHTEACF. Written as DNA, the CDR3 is TGTGCCAGCAGCGAGACAGGGCACACTGAAGCTTGCTTT.

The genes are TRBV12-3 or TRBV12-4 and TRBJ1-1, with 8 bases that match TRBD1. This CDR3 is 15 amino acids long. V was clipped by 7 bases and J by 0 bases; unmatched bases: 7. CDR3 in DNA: TGTGCCAGCACCCTACTGGACAGGGTGAACACTGAAGCTTTCTTT. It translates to CASTLLDRVNTEAFF.

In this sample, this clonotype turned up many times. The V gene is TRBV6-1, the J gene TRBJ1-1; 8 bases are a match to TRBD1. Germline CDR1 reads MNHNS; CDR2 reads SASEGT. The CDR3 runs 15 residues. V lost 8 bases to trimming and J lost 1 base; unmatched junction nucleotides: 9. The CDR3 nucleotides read TGTGCCAGCGCTGAAAACAGGGGGGAGAACACTGAAGCTTTCTTT. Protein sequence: CASAENRGENTEAFF.

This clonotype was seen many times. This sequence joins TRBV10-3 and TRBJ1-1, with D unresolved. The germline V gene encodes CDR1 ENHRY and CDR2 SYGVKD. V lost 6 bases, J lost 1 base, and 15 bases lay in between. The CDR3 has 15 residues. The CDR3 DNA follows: TGTGCCATCAGCGCCGTTTTGGGAAGGAACACTGAAGCTTTCTTT. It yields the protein CAISAVLGRNTEAFF.